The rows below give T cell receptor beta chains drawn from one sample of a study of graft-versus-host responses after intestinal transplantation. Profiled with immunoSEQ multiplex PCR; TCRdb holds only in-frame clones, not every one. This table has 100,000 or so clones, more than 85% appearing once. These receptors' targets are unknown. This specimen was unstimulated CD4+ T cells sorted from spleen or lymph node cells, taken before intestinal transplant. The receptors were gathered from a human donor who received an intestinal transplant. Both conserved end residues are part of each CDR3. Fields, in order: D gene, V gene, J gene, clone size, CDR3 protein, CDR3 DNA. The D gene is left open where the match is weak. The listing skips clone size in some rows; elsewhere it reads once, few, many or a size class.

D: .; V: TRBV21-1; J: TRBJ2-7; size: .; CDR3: CASSHKSRQGTYEQYF; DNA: TGTGCCAGCAGCCATAAAAGCCGGCAGGGCACCTACGAGCAGTACTTC
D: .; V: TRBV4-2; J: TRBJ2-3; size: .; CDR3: CASSQRLKTVEYTDTQYF; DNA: TGTGCCAGCAGCCAAAGACTTAAGACGGTAGAGTACACAGATACGCAGTATTTT
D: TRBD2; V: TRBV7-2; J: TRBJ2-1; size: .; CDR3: CASSLMAGGSYNEQFF; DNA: TGTGCCAGCAGCCTCATGGCGGGAGGGTCCTACAATGAGCAGTTCTTC
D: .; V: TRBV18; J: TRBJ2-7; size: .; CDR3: CASSPQGVTYEQYF; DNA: TGTGCCAGCTCACCACAGGGGGTTACCTACGAGCAGTACTTC
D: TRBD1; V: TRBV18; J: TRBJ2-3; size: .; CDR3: CASSPRSGQSTDTQYF; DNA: TGTGCCAGCTCACCACGTTCGGGACAGAGCACAGATACGCAGTATTTT
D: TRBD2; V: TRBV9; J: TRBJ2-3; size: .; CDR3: CASSVGTSGDTQYF; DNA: TGTGCCAGCAGCGTAGGGACTAGCGGAGATACGCAGTATTTT
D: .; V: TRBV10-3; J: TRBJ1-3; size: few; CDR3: CAISGSGGYTIYF; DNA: TGTGCCATCAGTGGAAGCGGGGGGTACACCATATATTTT
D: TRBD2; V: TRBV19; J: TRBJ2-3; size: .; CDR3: CASSIDTSGVADTQYF; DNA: TGTGCCAGTAGTATAGACACTAGCGGGGTAGCAGATACGCAGTATTTT
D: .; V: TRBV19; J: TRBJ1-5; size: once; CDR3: CASSISGSNQPQHF; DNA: TGTGCCAGTAGTATAAGCGGTAGCAATCAGCCCCAGCATTTT
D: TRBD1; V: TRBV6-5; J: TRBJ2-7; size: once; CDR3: CASRPTGGAIHEQYF; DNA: TGTGCCAGCAGACCGACAGGGGGCGCGATCCACGAGCAGTACTTC
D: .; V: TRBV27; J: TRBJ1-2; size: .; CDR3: CASSFAGGRVDGYTF; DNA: TGTGCCAGCAGTTTTGCGGGGGGCCGGGTTGATGGCTACACCTTC
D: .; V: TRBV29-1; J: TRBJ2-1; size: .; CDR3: CSVEVVALYNEQFF; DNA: TGCAGCGTTGAGGTGGTAGCCCTTTACAATGAGCAGTTCTTC
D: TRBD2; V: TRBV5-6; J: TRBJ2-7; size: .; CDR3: CASSFWTSGRYLSYEQYF; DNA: TGTGCCAGCAGCTTCTGGACTAGCGGGAGGTACCTCTCCTACGAGCAGTACTTC
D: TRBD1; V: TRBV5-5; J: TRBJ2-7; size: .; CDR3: CASSSGTGDYEQYF; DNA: TGTGCCAGCAGCTCCGGGACAGGGGACTACGAGCAGTACTTC
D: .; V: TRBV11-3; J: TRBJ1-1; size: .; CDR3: CASSFRGTEAFF; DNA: TGTGCCAGCAGCTTCAGGGGCACTGAAGCTTTCTTT
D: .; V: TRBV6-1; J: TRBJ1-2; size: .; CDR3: CASSEAPGRAYGYTF; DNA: TGTGCCAGCAGTGAAGCCCCAGGGCGCGCCTATGGCTACACCTTC
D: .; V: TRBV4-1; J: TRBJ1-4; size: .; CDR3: CASSQDLGQGGGKLFF; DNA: TGCGCCAGCAGCCAAGATCTGGGGCAGGGCGGTGGAAAACTGTTTTTT
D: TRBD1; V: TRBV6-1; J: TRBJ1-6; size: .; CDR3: CASSALRQGYYNSPLHF; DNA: TGTGCCAGCAGTGCCCTTCGACAGGGGTATTATAATTCACCCCTCCACTTT
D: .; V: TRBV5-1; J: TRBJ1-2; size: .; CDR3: CASSSGHNYGYTF; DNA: TGCGCCAGCAGTTCGGGACATAACTATGGCTACACCTTC
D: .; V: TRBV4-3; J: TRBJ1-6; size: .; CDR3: CASSQLQNNSPLHF; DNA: TGCGCCAGCAGCCAACTACAGAACAATTCACCCCTCCACTTT
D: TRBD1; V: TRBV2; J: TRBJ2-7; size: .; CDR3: CASSERQGAGEQYF; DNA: TGTGCCAGCAGTGAGCGTCAGGGGGCGGGCGAGCAGTACTTC
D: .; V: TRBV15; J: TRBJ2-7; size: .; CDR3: CATSRDTGAVRTF; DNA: TGTGCCACCAGCAGAGATACTGGGGCAGTTAGAACCTTC
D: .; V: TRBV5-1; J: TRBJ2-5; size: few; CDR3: CASIDAGETQYF; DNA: TGCGCCAGCATAGACGCGGGGGAGACCCAGTACTTC
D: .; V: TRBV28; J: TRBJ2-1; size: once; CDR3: CASSLASAYNEQFF; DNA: TGTGCCAGCAGCCTCGCTAGCGCCTACAATGAGCAGTTCTTC
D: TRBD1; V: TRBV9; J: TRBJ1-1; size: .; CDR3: CASSLQGLNTEAFF; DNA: TGTGCCAGCAGTTTACAGGGGCTGAACACTGAAGCTTTCTTT